Below, 16 T cell receptor beta chains from the same sample are listed, as sequenced in a study of T-cell reconstitution after alpha-beta-depleted transplantation in children. TCRbeta library construction was performed incorporating unique molecular identifiers. TCRdb redid the calling of the PCR reads with MiXCR, one entry per CDR3 protein. The sample consists of approximately 240,000 distinct CDR3 sequences, around 9.6% of them appearing once. The sequenced sample was PBMCs from the stem cell graft donor, obtained from the stem cell graft. The receptors shown here come from a human donor who donated a stem cell graft to a child with acute lymphoblastic leukemia.

This chain connects TRBV27 to TRBJ2-1; D may be TRBD2 (5 bases). The CDR3 sequence is 15 residues long. The germline V gene encodes CDR1 MNHEY and CDR2 SMNVEV (reference sequence). V shed 2 bases and J shed 3 bases, with 11 bases lying between them. CDR3 DNA: TGTGCCAGCAGTTTACGGGCTAGCTTCTACAATGAGCAGTTCTTC. It yields the protein CASSLRASFYNEQFF.

At least ten counts were recorded for this clonotype. This chain connects TRBV5-1 to TRBJ2-7, with TRBD1 identical over 9 bases. This CDR3 is 14 amino acids long. V gave up 4 bases and J gave up 4 bases; unmatched junction bases: 6. Germline V CDR1 and CDR2: SGHRS, YFSETQ. The CDR3 nucleotides read TGCGCCAGCAGCCTTCGACAGGGGGATTACGAGCAGTACTTC. It codes for CASSLRQGDYEQYF.

The table lists this clonotype with a few counts. The gene calls are TRBV12-3 or TRBV12-4 and TRBJ2-7; D might be TRBD1 or TRBD2, each matching 5 bases. This CDR3 has 12 amino acids. V lost 6 bases and J lost 6, with 12 bases in between. CDR3 DNA sequence: TGTGCCAGCAGGTCTTCAGGGAGCGAGCAGTACTTC. Encoded protein: CASRSSGSEQYF.

This clonotype was seen more than once but under ten times. The gene calls are TRBV21-1 and TRBJ1-2. TRBV21-1 is a recognized pseudogene. CDR3 length: 14 amino acids. Here the CDR3 DNA reads TGTGCCAGCAATCGGCGGCGAGCTAACTATGGCTACACCTTC. Amino acids: CASNRRRANYGYTF.

This clonotype was picked up many times. The chain couples TRBV6-5 to TRBJ1-3; maybe TRBD1 (6 bases). V dropped 0 bases and J dropped 4 bases, with 10 bases sitting between them. The CDR3 is 15 residues long. Germline V gene data show CDR1 as MNHEY and CDR2 as SVGAGI. For the CDR3, the DNA is TGTGCCAGCAGTTACTCGGGCAGGGGAGGAAACACCATATATTTT. It is translated as CASSYSGRGGNTIYF.

This clonotype was seen repeatedly, ten times or more. This sequence joins TRBV12-3 or TRBV12-4 and TRBJ2-1; perhaps TRBD1 as D (6 bases). This CDR3 has 15 residues. The V end was cut by 4 bases, the J end by 4 bases, with 14 bases between. In nucleotides, the CDR3 is TGTGCCAGCAGTTATTTGGACAGCGTTTACAATGAGCAGTTCTTC. Protein product: CASSYLDSVYNEQFF.

This clonotype appeared a few times. The chain combines TRBV2 with TRBJ1-2; a possible D gene is TRBD1 (5 bases). V lost 4 bases and J 2 bases, leaving 17 bases between the germline ends. The CDR3 covers 16 residues. The germline gives CDR1 SNHLY, CDR2 FYNNEI. DNA for the CDR3: TGTGCCAGCAGTGGGACATGGGATGAAGGGAACTATGGCTACACCTTC. Protein product: CASSGTWDEGNYGYTF.

This clonotype was counted ten times or more. This chain joins TRBV11-2 and TRBJ2-5, with D possibly TRBD2 on 5 matching bases. The germline V gene encodes CDR1 SGHAT and CDR2 FQNNGV. Trimming shortened V by 5 bases and J by 1 base, and 11 bases separated the two germline ends. The CDR3 spans 14 residues. CDR3 sequence (DNA): TGTGCCAGCAGCCGCTCGGGGATCCAAGAGACCCAGTACTTC. Residues: CASSRSGIQETQYF.

The genes are TRBV7-2 and TRBJ2-7; 11 nucleotides line up with TRBD2. CDR3 length: 16 amino acids. The V segment lost 1 base and the J segment 4 bases; nucleotides outside the gene matches: 6. From germline, CDR1 is SGHTA and CDR2 FQGNSA. The CDR3 DNA follows: TGTGCCAGCAGCTTAGTTCTAGCGGGGGGTGGGTACGAGCAGTACTTC. It specifies CASSLVLAGGGYEQYF. The full variable domain, in which reference TRBV7-2 and TRBJ2-7 provide the parts outside the CDR3, is GAGVSQSPSNKVTEKGKDVELRCDPISGHTALYWYRQSLGQGLEFLIYFQGNSAPDKSGLPSDRFSAERTGGSVSTLTIQRTQQEDSAVYLCASSLVLAGGGYEQYFGPGTRLTVT.

This clonotype was found many times. The chain couples TRBV5-1 to TRBJ2-2, with a tentative D call TRBD2 (7 bases). CDR1 is SGHRS, CDR2 YFSETQ, per germline. The CDR3 extends over 15 amino acids. V was trimmed by 4 bases and J by 0 bases, leaving 10 bases between them. CDR3 DNA sequence: TGCGCCAGCAGCCCGGGGGGCCCGAACACCGGGGAGCTGTTTTTT. This translates into CASSPGGPNTGELFF.

The rearrangement uses TRBV20-1 and TRBJ1-2; unclear D gene. V was pared by 5 bases and J by 8 bases, with 18 bases between. This CDR3 is 13 amino acids long. CDR1 is DFQATT and CDR2 is SNEGSKA in the germline V gene (reference sequence). CDR3 DNA sequence: TGCAGTGCTGGAGGCGGGAGGGAAGGGGGCTACACCTTC. Protein product: CSAGGGREGGYTF.

Ten or more counts support this clonotype. This chain connects TRBV20-1 to TRBJ2-7; 7 positions match TRBD2. Germline V gene sequence: CDR1 DFQATT, CDR2 SNEGSKA (reference sequence). This CDR3 is built from 14 residues. The V gene end was trimmed by 5 bases and the J gene end by 5 bases; junction bases not matched to a gene: 12. The CDR3 reads CSAAPPGLTHEQYF. The CDR3 region has the DNA TGCAGTGCTGCACCACCGGGACTAACCCACGAGCAGTACTTC.

This clonotype was observed a few times. The chain couples TRBV5-1 to TRBJ2-1, with a tentative D call TRBD1 (6 bases). Germline CDR1 SGHRS, CDR2 YFSETQ. The CDR3 loop spans 15 amino acids. The V gene lost 1 base and the J gene lost 6 bases, with 14 bases spanning the gap. CDR3 bases: TGCGCCAGCAGCTTGTCAGGGGACGGTGGCAATGAGCAGTTCTTC. It yields the protein CASSLSGDGGNEQFF.

The CDR3 DNA follows: TGCGCCAGCAGCCCCCGTAACCCAGGCGCATACGAGCAGTACTTC. Amino acids: CASSPRNPGAYEQYF. This sequence joins TRBV5-1 and TRBJ2-7; D not resolved. Germline V gene lookup returns CDR1 SGHRS and CDR2 YFSETQ. Trimming cost V 4 bases and J 4 bases, with 18 bases left between them. The CDR3 extends over 15 amino acids. Full variable domain (remainder filled in from reference TRBV5-1 and TRBJ2-7): KAGVTQTPRYLIKTRGQQVTLSCSPISGHRSVSWYQQTPGQGLQFLFEYFSETQRNKGNFPGRFSGRQFSNSRSEMNVSTLELGDSALYLCASSPRNPGAYEQYFGPGTRLTVT.

This clonotype was detected ten times or more. The V gene is TRBV20-1, the J gene TRBJ2-7; D is ambiguous. Germline CDR1 is DFQATT and CDR2 is SNEGSKA (reference sequence). The CDR3 is 15 amino acids. Trimming pared 3 bases from V and 0 bases from J, leaving 15 bases between. CDR3: CSARSGLTASYEQYF. The CDR3, as DNA: TGCAGTGCTAGGTCCGGCTTAACTGCCTCCTACGAGCAGTACTTC.

The table lists this clonotype with many counts. This chain joins TRBV6-1 and TRBJ1-5; no firm D call. There are 13 residues in the CDR3. From germline, CDR1 is MNHNS and CDR2 SASEGT. Deletions cut 2 bases from V and 2 bases from J, with 4 bases between. CDR3 in amino acids: CASSERGNQPQHF. DNA of the CDR3: TGTGCCAGCAGTGAAAGAGGCAATCAGCCCCAGCATTTT.